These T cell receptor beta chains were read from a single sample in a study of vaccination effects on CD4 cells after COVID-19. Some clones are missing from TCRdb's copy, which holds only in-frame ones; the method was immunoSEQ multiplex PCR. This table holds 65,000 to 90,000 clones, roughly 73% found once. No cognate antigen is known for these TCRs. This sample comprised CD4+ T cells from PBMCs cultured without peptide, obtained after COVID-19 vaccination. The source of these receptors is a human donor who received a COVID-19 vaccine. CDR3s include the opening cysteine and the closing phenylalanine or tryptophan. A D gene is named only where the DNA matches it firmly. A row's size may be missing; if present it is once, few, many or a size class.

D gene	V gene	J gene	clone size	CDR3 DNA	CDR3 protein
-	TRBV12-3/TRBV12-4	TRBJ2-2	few	TGTGCCAGCAGCCGAGCCGGGGAGCTGTTTTTT	CASSRAGELFF
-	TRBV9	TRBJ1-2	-	TGTGCCAGCAGCGAAAGAATTGACAGCTATGGCTACACCTTC	CASSERIDSYGYTF
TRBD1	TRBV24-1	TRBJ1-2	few	TGTGCCACCAGTGCCCCGGGACAGGGAGATGGCTACACCTTC	CATSAPGQGDGYTF
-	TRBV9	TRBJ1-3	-	TGTGCCAGCAGCCCGGACGGACCCCAATTCTCCTCTGGAAACACCATATATTTT	CASSPDGPQFSSGNTIYF
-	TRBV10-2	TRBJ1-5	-	TGCGCCAGCAGTGAGACTCTCGGGGCCGATGGGCCCCAGCATTTT	CASSETLGADGPQHF
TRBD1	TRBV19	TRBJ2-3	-	TGTGCCAGTAGTAATCCCGGGACAGGGACAGATACGCAGTATTTT	CASSNPGTGTDTQYF
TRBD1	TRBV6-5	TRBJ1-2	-	TGTGCCAGCATTCCCGACAGGGCAAACTATGGCTACACCTTC	CASIPDRANYGYTF
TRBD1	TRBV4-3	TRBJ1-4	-	TGCGCCAGCAGCCAGCCCCCCGGGACAGGAGACGCAACTAATGAAAAACTGTTTTTT	CASSQPPGTGDATNEKLFF
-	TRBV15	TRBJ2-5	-	TGTGCCACCAGCGCTGGACAAGAGACCCAGTACTTC	CATSAGQETQYF
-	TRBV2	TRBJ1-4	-	TGTGCCAGCAGTGAGCACAGCTATAATGAAAAACTGTTTTTT	CASSEHSYNEKLFF
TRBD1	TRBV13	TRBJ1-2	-	TGTGCCAGCAGCTTAGGGGACAGGGTGCGGGGCTACACCTTC	CASSLGDRVRGYTF
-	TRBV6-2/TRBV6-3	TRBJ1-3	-	TGTGCCAGCAGCCGAGCCCTGGCTCGTGGAAACACCATATATTTT	CASSRALARGNTIYF
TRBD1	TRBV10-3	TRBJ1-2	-	TGTGCCACCGGACAGGGCTTAGATTATGGCTACACCTTC	CATGQGLDYGYTF
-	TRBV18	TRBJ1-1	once	TGTGCCAGCTCGCTGACAGGGAACACTGAAGCTTTCTTT	CASSLTGNTEAFF